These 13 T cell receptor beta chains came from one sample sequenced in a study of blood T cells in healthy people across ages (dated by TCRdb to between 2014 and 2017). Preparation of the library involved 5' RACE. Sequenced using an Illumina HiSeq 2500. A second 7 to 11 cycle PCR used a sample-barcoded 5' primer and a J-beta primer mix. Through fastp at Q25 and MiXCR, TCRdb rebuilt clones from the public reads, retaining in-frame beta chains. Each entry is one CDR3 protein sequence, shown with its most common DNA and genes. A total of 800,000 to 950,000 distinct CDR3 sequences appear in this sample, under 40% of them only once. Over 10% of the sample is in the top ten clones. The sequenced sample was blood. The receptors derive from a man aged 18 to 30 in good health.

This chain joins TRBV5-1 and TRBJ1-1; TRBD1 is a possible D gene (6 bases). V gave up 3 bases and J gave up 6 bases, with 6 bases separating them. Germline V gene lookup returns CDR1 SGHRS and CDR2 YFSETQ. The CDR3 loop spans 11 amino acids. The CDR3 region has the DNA TGCGCCAGCAGCTCAGGGGCTGAAGCTTTCTTT. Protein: CASSSGAEAFF.

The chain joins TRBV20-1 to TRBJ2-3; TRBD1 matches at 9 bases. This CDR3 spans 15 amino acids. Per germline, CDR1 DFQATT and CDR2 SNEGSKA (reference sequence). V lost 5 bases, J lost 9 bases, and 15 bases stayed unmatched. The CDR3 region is CSAGKQGARVETQYF. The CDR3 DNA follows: TGCAGTGCTGGGAAACAGGGGGCGCGGGTAGAGACGCAGTATTTT.

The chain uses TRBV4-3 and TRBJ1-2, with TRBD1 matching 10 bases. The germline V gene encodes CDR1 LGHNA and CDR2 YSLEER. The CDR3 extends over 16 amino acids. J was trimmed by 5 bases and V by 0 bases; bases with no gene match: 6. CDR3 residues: CASSQDLGGQGYGYTF. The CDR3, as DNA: TGCGCCAGCAGCCAAGATTTGGGGGGACAGGGGTATGGCTACACCTTC.

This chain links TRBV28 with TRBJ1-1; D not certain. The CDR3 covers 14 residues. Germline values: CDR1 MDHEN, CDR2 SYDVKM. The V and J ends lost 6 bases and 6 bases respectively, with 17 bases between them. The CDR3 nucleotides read TGTGCCAGCAGCCTAGGCCTACAGCTATCTGAAGCTTTCTTT. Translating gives CASSLGLQLSEAFF.

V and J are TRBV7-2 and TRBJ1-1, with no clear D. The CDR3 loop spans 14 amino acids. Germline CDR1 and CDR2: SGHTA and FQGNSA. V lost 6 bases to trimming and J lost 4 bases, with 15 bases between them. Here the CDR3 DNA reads TGTGCCAGCAGTCCTCCCTCATGGGGCACTGAAGCTTTCTTT. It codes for CASSPPSWGTEAFF.

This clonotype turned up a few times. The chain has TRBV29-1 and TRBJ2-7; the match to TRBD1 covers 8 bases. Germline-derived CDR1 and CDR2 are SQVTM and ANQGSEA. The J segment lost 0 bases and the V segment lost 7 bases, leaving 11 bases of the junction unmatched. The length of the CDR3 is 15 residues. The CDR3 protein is CSAWTGQMSSYEQYF. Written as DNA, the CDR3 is TGCAGCGCCTGGACAGGGCAAATGAGCTCCTACGAGCAGTACTTC.

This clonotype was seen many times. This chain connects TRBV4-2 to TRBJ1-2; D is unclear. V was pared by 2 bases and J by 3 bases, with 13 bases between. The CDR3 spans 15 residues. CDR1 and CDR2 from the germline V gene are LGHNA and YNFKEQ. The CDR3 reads CASSQTGPSDYGYTF. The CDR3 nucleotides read TGTGCCAGCAGCCAAACCGGGCCGAGTGACTATGGCTACACCTTC.

The CDR3 nucleotides are TGTGCCAGTAGTATGTCTCTTCCCAACTACGAGCAGTACTTC. Protein: CASSMSLPNYEQYF. This chain connects TRBV19 to TRBJ2-7, with no clear D. Between the trimmed V and J ends, which lost 3 bases and 3 bases, there was a span of 12 bases. The CDR3 length is 14 residues. Germline V lookup: CDR1 LNHDA, CDR2 SQIVND (reference sequence). The variable domain in full, completed from reference TRBV19 and TRBJ2-7, reads DGGITQSPKYLFRKEGQNVTLSCEQNLNHDAMYWYRQDPGQGLRLIYYSQIVNDFQKGDIAEGYSVSREKKESFPLTVTSAQKNPTAFYLCASSMSLPNYEQYFGPGTRLTVT.

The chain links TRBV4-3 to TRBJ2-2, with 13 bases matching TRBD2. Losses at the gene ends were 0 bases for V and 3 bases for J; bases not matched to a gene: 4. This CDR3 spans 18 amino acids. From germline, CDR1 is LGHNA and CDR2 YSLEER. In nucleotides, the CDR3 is TGCGCCAGCAGCCAAGATCATGGACTAGCGGGGGACACCGGGGAGCTGTTTTTT. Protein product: CASSQDHGLAGDTGELFF.

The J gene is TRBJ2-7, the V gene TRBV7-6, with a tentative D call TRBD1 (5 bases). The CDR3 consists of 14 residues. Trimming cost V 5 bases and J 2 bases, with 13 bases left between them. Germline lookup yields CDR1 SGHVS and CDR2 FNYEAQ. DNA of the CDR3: TGTGCCAGCAGCCAGGCCCGACAGACCTACGAGCAGTACTTC. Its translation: CASSQARQTYEQYF.

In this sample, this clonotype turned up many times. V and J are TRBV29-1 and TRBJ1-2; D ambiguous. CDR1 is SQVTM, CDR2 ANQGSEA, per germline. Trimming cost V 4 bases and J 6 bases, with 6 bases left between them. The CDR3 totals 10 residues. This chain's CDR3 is CSVALDGYTF. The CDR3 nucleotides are TGCAGCGTTGCTTTGGATGGCTACACCTTC.

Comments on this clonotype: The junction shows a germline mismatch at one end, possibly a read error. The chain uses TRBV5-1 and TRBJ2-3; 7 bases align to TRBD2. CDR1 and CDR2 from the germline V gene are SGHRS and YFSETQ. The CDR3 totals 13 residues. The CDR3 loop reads CASQTGGTDMQYF. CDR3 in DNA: TGCGCCAGCCAAACGGGAGGCACAGATATGCAGTATTTT. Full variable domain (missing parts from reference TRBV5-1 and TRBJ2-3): KAGVTQTPRYLIKTRGQQVTLSCSPISGHRSVSWYQQTPGQGLQFLFEYFSETQRNKGNFPGRFSGRQFSNSRSEMNVSTLELGDSALYLCASQTGGTDMQYFGPGTRLTVL.

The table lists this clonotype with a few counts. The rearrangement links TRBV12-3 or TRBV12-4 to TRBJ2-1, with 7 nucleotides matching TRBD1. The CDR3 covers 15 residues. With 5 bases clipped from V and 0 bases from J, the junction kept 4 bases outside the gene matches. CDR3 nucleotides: TGTGCCAGCAGTACGACAGGGTTCTCCTACAATGAGCAGTTCTTC. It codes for CASSTTGFSYNEQFF.